These 26 T cell receptor beta chains share one sample of origin, sequenced in a study of beta chain features in type 1 diabetes. Sequenced material consisted of expressed TCRB transcripts (all of the isolated RNA was reverse transcribed). Repertoires were generated with immunoSEQ multiplex PCR, while TCRdb's copy carries only in-frame clones and drops some. The sample gives under 950,000 clones, roughly 16% of which show up once; 0.023% is in the top ten. The sample consisted of naive CD4+ T cells from blood. These TCRs come from a woman between 18 and 29 years old in good health.

V usage is TRBV4-3 and J usage is TRBJ2-2; D is uncertain. This CDR3 is 13 amino acids long. Germline CDR1 is LGHNA and CDR2 is YSLEER. Trimming stripped 8 bases from V and 4 bases from J, with 11 bases between. In DNA, the CDR3 is TGCGCCAGCGGGCGGAAATGCACCGGGGAGCTGTTTTTT. Its protein is CASGRKCTGELFF.

The genes are TRBV11-2 and TRBJ2-6, with no clear D. The germline V and J ends were trimmed by 5 bases and 1 base, with 12 bases remaining between them. Germline CDR1 is SGHAT and CDR2 is FQNNGV. The CDR3 is 16 residues long. CDR3 protein: CASSLIGVSGANVLTF. The CDR3, as DNA: TGTGCCAGCAGCCTCATTGGAGTGTCTGGGGCCAACGTCCTGACTTTC.

This clone was recorded a few times. The V call is TRBV27, the J call TRBJ2-5; D ambiguous. The V end was cut by 7 bases, the J end by 2 bases, with 11 bases between. CDR1 and CDR2 (germline): MNHEY, SMNVEV (reference sequence). CDR3 length: 13 amino acids. CDR3: CASIRADQETQYF. CDR3 bases: TGTGCCAGCATAAGGGCGGATCAAGAGACCCAGTACTTC.

This chain connects TRBV19 to TRBJ1-1; no clear D. The CDR3 consists of 14 residues. The germline CDR1 and CDR2 sequences are LNHDA and SQIVND (reference sequence). V was clipped by 4 bases and J by 3 bases, with 12 bases between them. Here the CDR3 DNA reads TGTGCCAGTAGTACCCTCGACGGTTACACTGAAGCTTTCTTT. Translating gives CASSTLDGYTEAFF.

This clone has a handful of counts. One end of the junction is discordant with germline, which a read error may explain. The chain combines TRBV5-6 with TRBJ2-7, with D perhaps matching TRBD1 (6 bases). The CDR3 is 11 residues long. Germline CDR1 and CDR2: SGHDT and YYEEEE. CDR3 in DNA: TGTGCCAGCAGCTTGGGACCCGGGACACTCTTC. Translation: CASSLGPGTLF.

This chain links TRBV28 with TRBJ1-1; D possibly corresponds to TRBD1 (6 bases). From germline, CDR1 is MDHEN and CDR2 SYDVKM. V was shortened by 6 bases and J by 4 bases, with 18 bases between the two germline ends. This CDR3 is 15 amino acids long. The CDR3 sequence: CASSQSRGIGTEAFF. CDR3 nucleotides: TGTGCCAGCAGCCAGAGCAGGGGTATCGGCACTGAAGCTTTCTTT.

This clone was observed a handful of times. The rearrangement links TRBV2 to TRBJ2-2, with 7 bases lining up with TRBD2. J was trimmed by 2 bases and V by 5 bases; bases with no gene match: 5. This CDR3 has 15 residues. Germline V gives CDR1 SNHLY, CDR2 FYNNEI. CDR3 protein: CASSLAELNTGELFF. The CDR3 DNA reads TGTGCCAGCAGTCTAGCGGAGTTAAACACCGGGGAGCTGTTTTTT.

This clone was counted between two and nine times. The CDR3, as DNA: TGTGCCAGCAGCGCAAACAGGGACCCCTCTCGTAATGAAAAACTGTTTTTT. The encoded protein is CASSANRDPSRNEKLFF. The rearrangement joins TRBV9 to TRBJ1-4; TRBD1 is a possible D gene (6 bases). V was clipped by 3 bases and J by 4 bases, with 19 bases between them. This CDR3 is built from 17 residues. Per germline, CDR1 SGDLS and CDR2 YYNGEE.

Only a few counts were recorded for this clone. The J gene is TRBJ1-2, the V gene TRBV7-2; 12 nucleotides agree with TRBD1. J was trimmed by 8 bases and V by 5 bases; bases with no gene match: 9. The germline V gene has CDR1 SGHTA and CDR2 FQGNSA. This CDR3 region has 15 residues. CDR3 residues: CASSNTGTGGHGYTF. CDR3 in DNA: TGTGCCAGCAGCAACACCGGGACAGGGGGCCACGGCTACACCTTC.

The gene calls are TRBV5-1 and TRBJ1-1; 7 bases agree with TRBD1. V lost 5 bases to trimming and J lost 8 bases; unmatched junction nucleotides: 9. CDR1 is SGHRS and CDR2 is YFSETQ in the germline V gene. The CDR3 covers 13 residues. The CDR3 reads CASSSPGGIEAFF. The CDR3 nucleotides read TGCGCCAGCAGTTCACCAGGGGGGATAGAAGCTTTCTTT.

For this clone: Its ends do not fully match the called genes, so a read error is possible. This chain links TRBV4-1 with TRBJ1-2; 8 bases map to TRBD1. This CDR3 region has 15 residues. Germline V gene sequence: CDR1 MGHRA, CDR2 YSYEKL. This CDR3 is CASSQQGQGNYGYTF. In DNA, the CDR3 is TGTGCCAGCAGCCAGCAAGGACAGGGAAACTATGGCTACACCTTC.

This clone was picked up a small number of times. J is TRBJ2-2 and V is TRBV6-5; D remains unclear. CDR1 is MNHEY and CDR2 is SVGAGI in the germline V gene. V lost 5 bases and J lost 6, with 10 bases in between. The CDR3 consists of 13 residues. In nucleotides, the CDR3 is TGTGCCAGCAGTCAGCAGTCCCCCGGGGAGCTGTTTTTT. This translates into CASSQQSPGELFF.

Written as DNA, the CDR3 is TGTGCCAGCAGCCTATATCTAGGACAGGCCAGCTCTGGGGCCAACGTCCTGACTTTC. Residues: CASSLYLGQASSGANVLTF. V usage is TRBV14 and J usage is TRBJ2-6, with 7 bases identical to TRBD1. Trimming took 4 bases from V and 0 from J; bases not matched to a gene: 12. In germline, CDR1 is SGHDN, CDR2 FVKESK. This CDR3 comprises 19 residues.

The table lists this clone with a few counts. This chain connects TRBV5-6 to TRBJ2-5; D possibly corresponds to TRBD1 (6 bases). Germline CDR1 and CDR2: SGHDT and YYEEEE. The germline V and J ends were trimmed by 0 bases and 2 bases, with 11 bases remaining between them. The CDR3 has 15 amino acids. The CDR3 DNA is TGTGCCAGCAGCTTGGGGTGGCAGGGGCAAGAGACCCAGTACTTC. Translated, it gives CASSLGWQGQETQYF. The complete variable domain, with remaining parts taken from reference TRBV5-6 and TRBJ2-5, reads DAGVTQSPTHLIKTRGQQVTLRCSPKSGHDTVSWYQQALGQGPQFIFQYYEEEERQRGNFPDRFSGHQFPNYSSELNVNALLLGDSALYLCASSLGWQGQETQYFGPGTRLLVL.

The genes are TRBV4-1 and TRBJ2-1; no clear D. The ends were cut back, 0 bases at V and 3 bases at J, with 12 bases in the middle. The CDR3 consists of 16 residues. Germline CDR1 is MGHRA and CDR2 is YSYEKL. CDR3 DNA: TGCGCCAGCAGCCAAGATACGAACACCTACTACAATGAGCAGTTCTTC. Protein sequence: CASSQDTNTYYNEQFF.

The J gene is TRBJ1-5, the V gene TRBV19; D gene uncertain. Trimming stripped 8 bases from V and 0 bases from J, with 11 bases between. The CDR3 covers 14 residues. Germline assignment: CDR1 LNHDA and CDR2 SQIVND (reference sequence). CDR3 residues: CASCTFDSNQPQHF. The CDR3 nucleotides read TGTGCCAGTTGTACGTTCGATAGCAATCAGCCCCAGCATTTT.

This sequence joins TRBV9 and TRBJ2-7, with D maybe TRBD2 (5 bases). The germline V gene encodes CDR1 SGDLS and CDR2 YYNGEE. This CDR3 spans 15 amino acids. The V end was cut by 5 bases, the J end by 2 bases, with 17 bases between. CDR3 sequence reads: CASSYPGKETYEQYF. The CDR3 nucleotides are TGTGCCAGCAGTTATCCGGGGAAGGAAACCTACGAGCAGTACTTC.

The rearrangement links TRBV6-5 to TRBJ2-3; D ambiguous. The CDR3 covers 14 residues. V gave up 2 bases and J gave up 4 bases, with 10 bases separating them. CDR1 and CDR2 from the germline V gene are MNHEY and SVGAGI. CDR3 nucleotide sequence: TGTGCCAGCAGTTACGGCGAGCATTCAGATACGCAGTATTTT. Translating it yields CASSYGEHSDTQYF.

This clone has a handful of counts. V is TRBV5-1 and J is TRBJ2-7, with a tentative D call TRBD2 (5 bases). V was cut by 0 bases and J by 2 bases, with 12 bases left in between. The CDR3 totals 15 residues. CDR1 is SGHRS, CDR2 YFSETQ, per germline. The CDR3 DNA reads TGCGCCAGCAGCTTGGGCCCGAGCGGAGCCTACGAGCAGTACTTC. Its translation is CASSLGPSGAYEQYF.

The chain combines TRBV6-5 with TRBJ1-1; 9 bases match TRBD1. Trimming cost V 7 bases and J 6 bases; bases outside gene matches: 12. The CDR3 loop spans 15 amino acids. The germline gives CDR1 MNHEY, CDR2 SVGAGI. The CDR3 DNA is TGTGCCAGCACCATAACAGGGACAGGGTGGTCTGAAGCTTTCTTT. It is translated as CASTITGTGWSEAFF.

This clone was detected a few times. This chain connects TRBV5-1 to TRBJ2-5, with 9 bases matching TRBD1. Trimming at V came to 4 bases and at J to 2 bases, leaving 9 bases not matched to a gene. This CDR3 is 16 amino acids long. Germline CDR1 is SGHRS and CDR2 is YFSETQ. For the CDR3, the DNA is TGCGCCAGCAGCGCCACCGGGACAGGGCTTCAAGAGACCCAGTACTTC. It encodes CASSATGTGLQETQYF.

V usage is TRBV29-1 and J usage is TRBJ1-2; TRBD1 might be the D (5 bases). Looked up from germline, CDR1 is SQVTM and CDR2 is ANQGSEA. The V and J ends lost 6 bases and 2 bases respectively, with 13 bases between them. This CDR3 region has 13 residues. The CDR3, as DNA: TGCAGCGTGGAGCAGCAGGGAAACTATGGCTACACCTTC. Protein product: CSVEQQGNYGYTF. Complete variable domain (other parts from reference TRBV29-1 and TRBJ1-2): SAVISQKPSRDICQRGTSLTIQCQVDSQVTMMFWYRQQPGQSLTLIATANQGSEATYESGFVIDKFPISRPNLTFSTLTVSNMSPEDSSIYLCSVEQQGNYGYTFGSGTRLTVV.

DNA of the CDR3: TGCGCCAGCAGCCAAGTTGTCGCCAAAAGCAACTATGGCTACACCTTC. This codes for CASSQVVAKSNYGYTF. The chain joins TRBV4-1 to TRBJ1-2; D not resolved. Trimming cost V 1 base and J 2 bases, with 14 bases left between them. The CDR3 contains 16 residues. In germline, CDR1 is MGHRA, CDR2 YSYEKL.

The chain links TRBV29-1 to TRBJ2-2; 7 bases map to TRBD2. The CDR3 sequence is 15 residues long. Germline CDR1 SQVTM, CDR2 ANQGSEA. V was clipped by 4 bases and J by 0 bases; unmatched bases: 5. The CDR3 sequence is CSVVKTSSNTGELFF. CDR3 bases: TGCAGCGTTGTAAAGACTAGCTCGAACACCGGGGAGCTGTTTTTT.

The genes are TRBV29-1 and TRBJ2-7; 10 bases line up with TRBD2. This CDR3 has 15 amino acids. V was clipped by 6 bases and J by 7 bases; unmatched bases: 15. Germline V gives CDR1 SQVTM, CDR2 ANQGSEA. CDR3 region: CSVQMGSSGRGEQYF. The DNA for the CDR3 is TGCAGCGTCCAAATGGGGTCTAGCGGGAGAGGGGAGCAGTACTTC.

This clone has at least ten counts. V usage is TRBV21-1 and J usage is TRBJ2-5. TRBV21-1 is given as a pseudogene. The CDR3 has 13 amino acids. The CDR3 DNA sequence: TGTGCCAGCAGCAAAGCCAAGTGGGAGACCCAGTACTTC. Translation: CASSKAKWETQYF.